The entry that follows covers one TCR beta chain sequence. No antigen is known for it. Primers for the PCR totalled 60 Vbeta and 13 Jbeta. Produced via immunoSEQ multiplex PCR; TCRdb's table is partial and in-frame only. Here the sample spans under 150,000 clones, roughly 9% being singletons. These data originate in a study of cytomegalovirus exposure and HLA in healthy donors. Study results and limitations: In a later analysis, an Asian-associated ancestry cluster reportedly showed fewer N-insertions than the 666-donor mean.

The CDR3 is made up of 17 amino acids. With 2 bases removed from V and 0 bases from J, the gap between germline ends came to 20 bases. Germline CDR1 GTSNPN, CDR2 SVGIG (reference sequence). Input material: PBMCs. The source is a young man in good health and CMV-seronegative. This chain joins TRBV30 and TRBJ2-7; a possible D gene is TRBD2 (5 bases). CDR3 nucleotides: TGTGCCTGGAGTTCCTTAAGAGGAGCGGCTCTCTCCTACGAGCAGTACTTC. Encoded protein: CAWSSLRGAALSYEQYF.